The rows below give T cell receptor beta chains drawn from one sample of a study of cytomegalovirus exposure and HLA in healthy donors. TCRdb's table, derived via immunoSEQ multiplex PCR, lists solely in-frame clones and lacks some. This table holds 100,000 to 150,000 clones, more than 95% found once. The source material was PBMCs. The receptors come from a man younger than 30 in good health and CMV-seronegative. CDR3s leave out the opening cysteine and the closing phenylalanine or tryptophan.

j_call: TRBJ1-1
v_call: TRBV28
cdr3_aa: ATGFGGTEAF

j_call: TRBJ2-1
v_call: TRBV9
cdr3_aa: ASSTRDISYNEQF

j_call: TRBJ2-7
v_call: TRBV5-6
cdr3_aa: ASSLFWRQSPYEQY

j_call: TRBJ2-7
v_call: TRBV7-3
cdr3_aa: ASSLTGHPPY

j_call: TRBJ1-1
v_call: TRBV7-2
cdr3_aa: ASSITGLAF

j_call: TRBJ1-1
v_call: TRBV23-1
cdr3_aa: ASSRDSEAF

j_call: TRBJ2-2
v_call: TRBV5-1
cdr3_aa: ASSLTSGTGTGELF

j_call: TRBJ2-2
v_call: TRBV4-1
cdr3_aa: ASSQGWSPPELF

j_call: TRBJ1-4
v_call: TRBV28
cdr3_aa: ASSSGGFINEKLF

j_call: TRBJ2-7
v_call: TRBV27
cdr3_aa: ASSPRGGVFYSHEQY

j_call: TRBJ2-3
v_call: TRBV4-3
cdr3_aa: ASSPEGAPGDTQY

j_call: TRBJ1-1
v_call: TRBV5-1
cdr3_aa: ASSLAHGGMNTEAF

j_call: TRBJ2-5
v_call: TRBV9
cdr3_aa: ASSAPGGRETQY

j_call: TRBJ2-2
v_call: TRBV5-1
cdr3_aa: ASVEGLSSGELF

j_call: TRBJ2-7
v_call: TRBV25-1
cdr3_aa: ASRDRSSYEQY

j_call: TRBJ1-5
v_call: TRBV28
cdr3_aa: ASSSDRDQPQH

j_call: TRBJ2-6
v_call: TRBV7-2
cdr3_aa: ASSLGGSSGANVLT

j_call: TRBJ2-3
v_call: TRBV4-3
cdr3_aa: ASSQSRDTQY

j_call: TRBJ2-7
v_call: TRBV5-4
cdr3_aa: ASSLTGVSYEQY

j_call: TRBJ1-2
v_call: TRBV9
cdr3_aa: ASSVGEGGPPMSYGYT

j_call: TRBJ2-7
v_call: TRBV19
cdr3_aa: ASTNQRTSGTSSYEQY

j_call: TRBJ2-3
v_call: TRBV29-1
cdr3_aa: SVARDWPDTQY

j_call: TRBJ2-3
v_call: TRBV11-2
cdr3_aa: ASSLDRSPDTQY

j_call: TRBJ1-1
v_call: TRBV14
cdr3_aa: ASSPIRDRRMNTEAF

j_call: TRBJ1-2
v_call: TRBV6-1
cdr3_aa: ASSATYYGYT

j_call: TRBJ1-1
v_call: TRBV2
cdr3_aa: ASRDRENTEAF